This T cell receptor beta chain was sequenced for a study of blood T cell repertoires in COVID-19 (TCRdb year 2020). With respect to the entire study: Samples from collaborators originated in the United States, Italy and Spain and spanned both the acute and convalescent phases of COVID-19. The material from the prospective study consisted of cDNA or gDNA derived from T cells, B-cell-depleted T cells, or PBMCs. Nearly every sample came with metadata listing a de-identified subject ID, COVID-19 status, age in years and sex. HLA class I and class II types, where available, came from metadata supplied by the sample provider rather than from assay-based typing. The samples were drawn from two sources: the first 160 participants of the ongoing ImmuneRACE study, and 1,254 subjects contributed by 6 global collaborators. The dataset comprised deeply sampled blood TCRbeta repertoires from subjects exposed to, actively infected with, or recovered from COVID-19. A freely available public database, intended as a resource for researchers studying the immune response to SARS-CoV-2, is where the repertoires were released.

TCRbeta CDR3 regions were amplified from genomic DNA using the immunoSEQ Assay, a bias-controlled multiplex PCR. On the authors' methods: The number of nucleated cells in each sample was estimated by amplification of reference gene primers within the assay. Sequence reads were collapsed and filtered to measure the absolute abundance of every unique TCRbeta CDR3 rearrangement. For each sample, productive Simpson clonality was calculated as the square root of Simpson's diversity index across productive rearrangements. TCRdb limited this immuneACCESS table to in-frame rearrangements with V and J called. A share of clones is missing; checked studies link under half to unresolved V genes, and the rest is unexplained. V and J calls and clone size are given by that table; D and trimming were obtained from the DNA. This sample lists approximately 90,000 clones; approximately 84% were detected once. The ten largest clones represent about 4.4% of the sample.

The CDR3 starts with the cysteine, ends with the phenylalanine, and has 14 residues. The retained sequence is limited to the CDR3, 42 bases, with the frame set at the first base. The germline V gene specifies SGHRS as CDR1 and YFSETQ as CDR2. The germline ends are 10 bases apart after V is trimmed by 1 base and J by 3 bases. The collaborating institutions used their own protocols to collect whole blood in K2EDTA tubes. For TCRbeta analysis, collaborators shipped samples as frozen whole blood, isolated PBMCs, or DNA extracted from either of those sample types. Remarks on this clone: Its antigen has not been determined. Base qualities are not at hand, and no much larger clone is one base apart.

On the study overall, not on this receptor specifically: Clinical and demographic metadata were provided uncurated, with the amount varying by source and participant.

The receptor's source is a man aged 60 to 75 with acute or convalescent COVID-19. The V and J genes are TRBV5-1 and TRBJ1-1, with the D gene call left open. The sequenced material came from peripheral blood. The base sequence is TGCGCCAGCAGCTTGTTCCAGGAGGACACTGAAGCTTTCTTT. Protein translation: CASSLFQEDTEAFF.